A selection of T cell receptor beta chains follows, all from one sample in a study of blood T cell repertoires in COVID-19. This table comes from immunoSEQ multiplex PCR, and its TCRdb copy is limited to in-frame clones, with some not included. This sample has 400,000 to 550,000 clones, with about 89% found just once. Sequenced sample: peripheral blood. These receptors were obtained from a woman in her twenties or thirties with acute or convalescent COVID-19. The CDR3 runs from the conserved cysteine through the conserved F or W. The D gene is left open where the match is weak. For some rows the clone size is stated as once, few or many, or as a class when expanded; others skip it.

TRBD2 TRBJ2-4 TRBV14 . CASSPGLAGPPGGIQYF TGTGCCAGCAGCCCAGGACTAGCGGGGCCCCCGGGGGGCATTCAGTACTTC
. TRBJ2-1 TRBV5-1 . CASSLDRSSYNEQFF TGCGCCAGCAGCTTGGATAGGAGCTCCTACAATGAGCAGTTCTTC
. TRBJ2-2 TRBV27 . CASSFLRSGTGELFF TGTGCCAGCAGTTTTCTACGGTCGGGCACCGGGGAGCTGTTTTTT
TRBD1 TRBJ2-7 TRBV25-1 few CAELRTGSYEQYF TGTGCCGAACTTAGGACAGGCTCCTACGAGCAGTACTTC
. TRBJ2-7 TRBV7-9 . CASSLLGSEQYF TGTGCCAGCAGCTTACTAGGTTCTGAGCAGTACTTC
. TRBJ2-7 TRBV11-1 . CASSLLTRGSYEQYF TGTGCCAGCAGCTTACTGACTAGAGGCTCCTACGAGCAGTACTTC
. TRBJ2-3 TRBV7-3 . CASSLNPAADTQYF TGTGCCAGCAGCTTAAATCCCGCGGCAGATACGCAGTATTTT
TRBD1 TRBJ1-6 TRBV11-3 . CASSDGGQGNSPLHF TGTGCCAGCAGCGATGGCGGACAGGGGAATTCACCCCTCCACTTT
. TRBJ2-3 TRBV2 . CASSVQGGGTDTQYF TGTGCCAGCAGTGTTCAGGGTGGGGGCACAGATACGCAGTATTTT
. TRBJ2-3 TRBV21-1 . CASRAGGTDTQYF TGTGCCAGCAGGGCCGGGGGCACAGATACGCAGTATTTT
TRBD1 TRBJ1-5 TRBV14 . CASSQATGPQPQHF TGTGCCAGCAGCCAAGCGACAGGGCCTCAGCCCCAGCATTTT
TRBD1 TRBJ1-5 TRBV4-1 . CASSQKIGQDGNQPQHF TGCGCCAGCAGCCAAAAGATTGGACAGGACGGCAATCAGCCCCAGCATTTT
TRBD1 TRBJ1-6 TRBV25-1 . CASSEYYWTGGNSPLHF TGTGCCAGCAGTGAATATTATTGGACAGGGGGGAATTCACCCCTCCACTTT
TRBD1 TRBJ2-1 TRBV6-5 once CARVKGQENNEQFF TGTGCCAGGGTTAAGGGACAGGAGAACAATGAGCAGTTCTTC
. TRBJ1-5 TRBV7-2 . CASSLSAGQPQHF TGTGCCAGCAGCTTAAGTGCGGGTCAGCCCCAGCATTTT
. TRBJ1-5 TRBV5-1 . CASSSLTDSNQPQHF TGCGCCAGCAGCTCCTTGACTGATAGCAATCAGCCCCAGCATTTT
. TRBJ2-7 TRBV11-2 . CASSLASQGYEQYF TGTGCCAGCAGCTTAGCGTCACAGGGTTACGAGCAGTACTTC
. TRBJ2-7 TRBV11-3 . CASTMGGTTLYEQYF TGTGCCAGCACCATGGGGGGGACAACCCTTTACGAGCAGTACTTC
. TRBJ2-3 TRBV11-2 once CASSGGGRADTQYF TGTGCCAGCAGCGGGGGGGGCCGAGCAGATACGCAGTATTTT
TRBD2 TRBJ2-7 TRBV5-1 . CASTLGTSGDYEQYF TGCGCCAGCACACTCGGGACTAGCGGGGACTACGAGCAGTACTTC
TRBD1 TRBJ1-1 TRBV19 . CASRDRANTEAFF TGTGCCAGTAGGGACAGGGCGAACACTGAAGCTTTCTTT
TRBD1 TRBJ1-2 TRBV13 once CASSSKGGQGVYGYTF TGTGCCAGCAGCTCCAAGGGGGGCCAGGGGGTTTATGGCTACACCTTC
. TRBJ1-6 TRBV20-1 few CSASPDRALNSPLHF TGCAGTGCTAGTCCCGACAGAGCCCTTAATTCACCCCTCCACTTT
TRBD2 TRBJ2-2 TRBV5-1 . CASSLRTSGGSNTGELFF TGCGCCAGCAGCTTACGGACTAGCGGGGGCTCTAACACCGGGGAGCTGTTTTTT
. TRBJ2-7 TRBV5-8 . CASSLLGTPYEQYF TGTGCCAGCAGCTTGTTAGGGACACCCTACGAGCAGTACTTC
TRBD2 TRBJ2-5 TRBV3-1/TRBV3-2 . CASSQGLAGGTLETQYF TGTGCCAGCAGCCAAGGACTAGCGGGGGGCACTTTGGAGACCCAGTACTTC
. TRBJ1-2 TRBV11-2 . CASSSSVGYTF TGTGCCAGCAGCTCGAGTGTTGGCTACACCTTC
TRBD1 TRBJ2-7 TRBV4-1 . CASSPGQGRYEQYF TGCGCCAGCTCCCCGGGACAGGGCCGGTACGAGCAGTACTTC
. TRBJ2-5 TRBV5-1 . CASSLGIAEETQYF TGCGCCAGCAGCTTGGGTATAGCGGAAGAGACCCAGTACTTC
. TRBJ2-1 TRBV7-6 . CASSPDSLGSYNEQFF TGTGCCAGCAGCCCAGACTCTTTGGGCTCCTACAATGAGCAGTTCTTC
. TRBJ1-6 TRBV30 . CAWSVRSSYNSPLHF TGTGCCTGGAGTGTACGTTCCAGCTATAATTCACCCCTCCACTTT
TRBD1 TRBJ2-7 TRBV15 . CATSRPGQDYEQYF TGTGCCACCAGCAGACCGGGACAGGACTACGAGCAGTACTTC
. TRBJ2-6 TRBV18 once CASSRGGVYSGANVLTF TGTGCCAGCTCACGAGGCGGCGTATACTCTGGGGCCAACGTCCTGACTTTC
TRBD1 TRBJ2-1 TRBV6-6 . CASSGTGVAYSEQFF TGTGCCAGCAGCGGAACAGGGGTTGCGTACAGTGAGCAGTTCTTC
TRBD1 TRBJ1-2 TRBV19 . CATRQGPSYNYGYTF TGTGCCACCCGACAGGGGCCCTCTTATAACTATGGCTACACCTTC
. TRBJ2-3 TRBV4-1 . CASSQESPTDTQYF TGCGCCAGCAGCCAAGAATCCCCAACAGATACGCAGTATTTT
. TRBJ2-7 TRBV27 . CASSFSPFNEQYF TGTGCCAGCAGTTTCAGTCCTTTTAACGAGCAGTACTTC
. TRBJ2-2 TRBV27 . CASSLSRNTGELFF TGTGCCAGCAGTTTATCCAGAAACACCGGGGAGCTGTTTTTT
. TRBJ1-5 TRBV28 . CASSFPEGNQPQHF TGTGCCAGCAGTTTCCCCGAGGGCAATCAGCCCCAGCATTTT
TRBD2 TRBJ2-2 TRBV28 once CASSRGANTGELFF TGTGCCAGCAGTCGGGGGGCGAACACCGGGGAGCTGTTTTTT
TRBD2 TRBJ2-7 TRBV5-1 . CASSSRSSGASPYEQYF TGCGCCAGCAGCTCCAGATCTAGCGGGGCAAGCCCCTACGAGCAGTACTTC
. TRBJ2-4 TRBV21-1 . CASSKGAFTGKAKNIQYF TGTGCCAGCAGCAAAGGCGCGTTTACGGGGAAGGCCAAAAACATTCAGTACTTC
. TRBJ1-5 TRBV28 . CASSPPQGGVSVGQPQHF TGTGCCAGCAGTCCCCCACAGGGTGGTGTGTCAGTAGGTCAGCCCCAGCATTTT
. TRBJ1-1 TRBV15 . CATSRDLGSGNTEAFF TGTGCCACCAGCAGAGATCTAGGTAGCGGGAACACTGAAGCTTTCTTT
TRBD1 TRBJ2-7 TRBV11-1 . CASSFGQGVENEQYF TGTGCCAGCAGCTTTGGACAGGGGGTAGAGAACGAGCAGTACTTC
TRBD1 TRBJ1-1 TRBV11-2 . CASSSTGGGLRNTEAFF TGTGCCAGCAGCTCAACAGGGGGCGGATTAAGGAACACTGAAGCTTTCTTT
. TRBJ1-2 TRBV5-6 . CASSLFSLRRGDGYTF TGTGCCAGCAGCTTGTTTAGCCTTCGCCGCGGGGATGGCTACACCTTC
TRBD1 TRBJ2-5 TRBV5-6 . CASSFGTDPFFGQYF TGTGCCAGCAGCTTTGGGACAGATCCCTTCTTCGGACAGTACTTC
TRBD2 TRBJ2-4 TRBV25-1 . CASTTGGGKNIQYF TGTGCCAGCACAACGGGGGGAGGCAAAAACATTCAGTACTTC
TRBD1 TRBJ1-2 TRBV5-1 . CASSLVAGSGTGREDYGYTF TGCGCCAGCAGCTTGGTCGCCGGGTCCGGGACAGGGAGGGAAGATTATGGCTACACCTTC
. TRBJ1-6 TRBV6-5 once CATVSSSYNSPLHF TGTGCCACCGTTTCGAGCTCCTATAATTCACCCCTCCACTTT
. TRBJ1-2 TRBV2 . CASVEGTGYGYTF TGTGCCAGCGTTGAAGGAACAGGCTATGGCTACACCTTC
. TRBJ1-4 TRBV13 . CASSSLPTRGGEKLFF TGTGCCAGCAGCTCGCTCCCTACCCGGGGTGGTGAAAAACTGTTTTTT
TRBD1 TRBJ1-1 TRBV11-2 . CASSLHRGTEAFF TGTGCCAGCAGCCTCCACAGGGGGACTGAAGCTTTCTTT
. TRBJ2-1 TRBV30 . CACGTSGHNEQFF TGTGCCTGCGGGACTTCGGGACACAATGAGCAGTTCTTC
TRBD2 TRBJ2-3 TRBV24-1 . CATRPSGGDTQYF TGTGCCACCAGACCAAGCGGGGGAGATACGCAGTATTTT